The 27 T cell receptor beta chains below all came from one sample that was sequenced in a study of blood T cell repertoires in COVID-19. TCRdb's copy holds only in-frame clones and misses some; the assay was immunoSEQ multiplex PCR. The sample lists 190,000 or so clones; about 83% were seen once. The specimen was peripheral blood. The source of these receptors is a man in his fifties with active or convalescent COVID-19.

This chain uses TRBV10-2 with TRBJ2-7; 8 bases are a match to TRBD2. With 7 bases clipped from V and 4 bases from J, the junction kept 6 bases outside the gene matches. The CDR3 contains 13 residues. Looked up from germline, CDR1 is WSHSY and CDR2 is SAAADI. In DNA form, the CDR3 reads TGCGCCAGCACCCGGGGGGGCCCATACGAGCAGTACTTC. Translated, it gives CASTRGGPYEQYF.

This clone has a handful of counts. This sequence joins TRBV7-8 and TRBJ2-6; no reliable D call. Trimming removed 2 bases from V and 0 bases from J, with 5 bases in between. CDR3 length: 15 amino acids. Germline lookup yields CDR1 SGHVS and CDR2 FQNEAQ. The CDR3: CASSLLFSGANVLTF. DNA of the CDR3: TGTGCCAGCAGCTTACTATTCTCTGGGGCCAACGTCCTGACTTTC.

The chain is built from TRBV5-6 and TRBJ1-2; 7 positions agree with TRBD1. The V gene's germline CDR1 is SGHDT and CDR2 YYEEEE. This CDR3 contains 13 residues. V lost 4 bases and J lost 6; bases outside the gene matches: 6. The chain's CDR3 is CASSIGTADGYTF. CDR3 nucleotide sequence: TGTGCCAGCAGCATAGGGACAGCGGATGGCTACACCTTC.

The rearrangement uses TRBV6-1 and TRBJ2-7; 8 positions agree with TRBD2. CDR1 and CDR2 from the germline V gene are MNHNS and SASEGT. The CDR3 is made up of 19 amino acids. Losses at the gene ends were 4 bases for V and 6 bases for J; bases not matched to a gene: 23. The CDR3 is CASSAPYGGVAGPGSEQYF. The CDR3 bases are TGTGCCAGCAGTGCACCCTACGGAGGGGTAGCGGGACCCGGGTCCGAGCAGTACTTC.

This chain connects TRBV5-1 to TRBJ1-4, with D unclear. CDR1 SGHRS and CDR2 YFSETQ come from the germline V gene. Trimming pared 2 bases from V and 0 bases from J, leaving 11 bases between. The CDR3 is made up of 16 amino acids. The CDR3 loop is CASSFQPGTTNEKLFF. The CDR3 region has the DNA TGCGCCAGCAGCTTTCAACCGGGTACAACTAATGAAAAACTGTTTTTT.

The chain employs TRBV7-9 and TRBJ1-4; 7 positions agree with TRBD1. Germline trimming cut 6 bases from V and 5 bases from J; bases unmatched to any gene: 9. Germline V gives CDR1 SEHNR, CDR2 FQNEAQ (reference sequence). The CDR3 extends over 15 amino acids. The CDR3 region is CASRTIGDSNEKLFF. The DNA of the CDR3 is TGTGCCAGCAGGACCATTGGGGACAGCAATGAAAAACTGTTTTTT. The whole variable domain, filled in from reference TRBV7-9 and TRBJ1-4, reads DTGVSQNPRHKITKRGQNVTFRCDPISEHNRLYWYRQTLGQGPEFLTYFQNEAQLEKSRLLSDRFSAERPKGSFSTLEIQRTEQGDSAMYLCASRTIGDSNEKLFFGSGTQLSVL.

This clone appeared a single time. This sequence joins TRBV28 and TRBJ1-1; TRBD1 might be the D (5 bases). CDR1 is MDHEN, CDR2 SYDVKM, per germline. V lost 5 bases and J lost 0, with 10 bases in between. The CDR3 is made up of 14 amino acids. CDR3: CASSQYRMNTEAFF. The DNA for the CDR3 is TGTGCCAGCAGTCAATACAGGATGAACACTGAAGCTTTCTTT. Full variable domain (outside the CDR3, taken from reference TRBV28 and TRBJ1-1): DVKVTQSSRYLVKRTGEKVFLECVQDMDHENMFWYRQDPGLGLRLIYFSYDVKMKEKGDIPEGYSVSREKKERFSLILESASTNQTSMYLCASSQYRMNTEAFFGQGTRLTVV.

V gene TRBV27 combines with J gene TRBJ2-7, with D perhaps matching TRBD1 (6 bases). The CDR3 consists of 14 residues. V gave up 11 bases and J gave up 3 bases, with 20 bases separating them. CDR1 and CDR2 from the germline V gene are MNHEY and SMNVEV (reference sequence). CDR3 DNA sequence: TGTGCCGTTCGGCCAGGGGTATCTAACTACGAGCAGTACTTC. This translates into CAVRPGVSNYEQYF.

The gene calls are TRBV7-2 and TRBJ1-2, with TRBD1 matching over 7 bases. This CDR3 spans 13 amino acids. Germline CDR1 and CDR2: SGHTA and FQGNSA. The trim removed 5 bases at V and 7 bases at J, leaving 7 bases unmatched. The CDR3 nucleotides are TGTGCCAGCAGCCGACCCACAGGGGTTGGCTACACCTTC. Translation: CASSRPTGVGYTF.

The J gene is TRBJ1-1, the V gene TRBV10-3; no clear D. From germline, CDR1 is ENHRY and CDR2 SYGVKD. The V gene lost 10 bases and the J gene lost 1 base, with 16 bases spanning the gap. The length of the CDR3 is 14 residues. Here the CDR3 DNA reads TGTGCCACCAAGGAACAGACCCCGAACACTGAAGCTTTCTTT. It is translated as CATKEQTPNTEAFF.

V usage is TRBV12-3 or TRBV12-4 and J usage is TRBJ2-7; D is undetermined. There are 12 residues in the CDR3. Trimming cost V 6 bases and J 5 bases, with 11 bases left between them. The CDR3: CASSAAPHEQYF. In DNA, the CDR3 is TGTGCCAGCAGCGCGGCGCCGCACGAGCAGTACTTC.

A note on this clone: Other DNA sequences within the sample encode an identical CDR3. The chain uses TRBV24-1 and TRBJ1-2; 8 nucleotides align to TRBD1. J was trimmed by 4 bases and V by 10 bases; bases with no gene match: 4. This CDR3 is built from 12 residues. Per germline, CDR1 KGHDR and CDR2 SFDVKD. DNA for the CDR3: TGTGCCACTAGCGACAGGGGCTATGGCTACACCTTC. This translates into CATSDRGYGYTF.

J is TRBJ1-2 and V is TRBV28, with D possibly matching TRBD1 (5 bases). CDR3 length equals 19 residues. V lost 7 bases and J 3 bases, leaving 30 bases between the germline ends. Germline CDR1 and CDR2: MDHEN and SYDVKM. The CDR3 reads CASNLGSSGQGGPYYGYTF. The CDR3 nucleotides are TGTGCCAGCAATCTAGGGTCTTCAGGGCAAGGAGGGCCTTACTATGGCTACACCTTC.

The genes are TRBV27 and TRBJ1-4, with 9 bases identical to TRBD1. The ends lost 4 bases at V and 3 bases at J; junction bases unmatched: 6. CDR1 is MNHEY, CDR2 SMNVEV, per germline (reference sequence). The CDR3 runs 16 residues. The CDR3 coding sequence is TGTGCCAGCAGTTCACAGGGGGCGGGTGCTAATGAAAAACTGTTTTTT. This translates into CASSSQGAGANEKLFF.

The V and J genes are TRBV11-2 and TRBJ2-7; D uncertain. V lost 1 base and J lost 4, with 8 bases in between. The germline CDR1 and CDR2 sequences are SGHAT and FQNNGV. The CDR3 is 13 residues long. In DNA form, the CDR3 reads TGTGCCAGCAGCTTAGTCCCTTTGTACGAGCAGTACTTC. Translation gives CASSLVPLYEQYF.

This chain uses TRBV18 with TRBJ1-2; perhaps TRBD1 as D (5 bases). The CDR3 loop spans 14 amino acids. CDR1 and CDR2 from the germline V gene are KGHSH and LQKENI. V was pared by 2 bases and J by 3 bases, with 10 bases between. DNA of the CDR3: TGTGCCAGCTCACCAGGGCAGGGCGACTATGGCTACACCTTC. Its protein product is CASSPGQGDYGYTF.

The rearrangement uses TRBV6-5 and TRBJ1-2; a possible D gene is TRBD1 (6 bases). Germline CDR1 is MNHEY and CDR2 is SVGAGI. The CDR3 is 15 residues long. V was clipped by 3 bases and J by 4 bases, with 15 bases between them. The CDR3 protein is CASSYSPGTLYGYTF. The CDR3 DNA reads TGTGCCAGCAGTTATTCCCCCGGGACACTCTATGGCTACACCTTC.

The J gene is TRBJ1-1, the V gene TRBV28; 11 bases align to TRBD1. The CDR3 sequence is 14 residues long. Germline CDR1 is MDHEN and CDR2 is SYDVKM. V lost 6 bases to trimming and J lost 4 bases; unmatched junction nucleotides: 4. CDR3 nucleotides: TGTGCCAGCAGGGCGGGACAGGGGGGCACTGAAGCTTTCTTT. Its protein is CASRAGQGGTEAFF.

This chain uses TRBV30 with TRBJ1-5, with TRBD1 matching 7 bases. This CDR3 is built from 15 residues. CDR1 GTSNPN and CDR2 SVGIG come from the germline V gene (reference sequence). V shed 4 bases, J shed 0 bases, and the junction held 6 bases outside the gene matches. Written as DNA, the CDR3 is TGTGCCTGGACCTCGACAGGGTATAGCAATCAGCCCCAGCATTTT. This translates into CAWTSTGYSNQPQHF.

This CDR3 reads CASSFSGTEYSGANVLTF. As DNA, the CDR3 is TGTGCCAGCAGCTTTTCCGGGACAGAATACTCTGGGGCCAACGTCCTGACTTTC. The chain couples TRBV7-2 to TRBJ2-6, with TRBD1 matching over 7 bases. The germline CDR1 and CDR2 sequences are SGHTA and FQGNSA. V was pared by 3 bases and J by 0 bases, with 8 bases of the junction left unmatched. The CDR3 spans 18 residues. Full variable domain (remainder filled in from reference TRBV7-2 and TRBJ2-6): GAGVSQSPSNKVTEKGKDVELRCDPISGHTALYWYRQSLGQGLEFLIYFQGNSAPDKSGLPSDRFSAERTGGSVSTLTIQRTQQEDSAVYLCASSFSGTEYSGANVLTFGAGSRLTVL.

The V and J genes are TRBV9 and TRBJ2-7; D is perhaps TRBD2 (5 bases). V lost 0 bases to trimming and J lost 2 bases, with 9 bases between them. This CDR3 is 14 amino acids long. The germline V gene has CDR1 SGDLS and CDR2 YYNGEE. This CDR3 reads CASSVGLGAYEQYF. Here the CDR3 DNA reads TGTGCCAGCAGCGTAGGTCTGGGAGCCTACGAGCAGTACTTC.

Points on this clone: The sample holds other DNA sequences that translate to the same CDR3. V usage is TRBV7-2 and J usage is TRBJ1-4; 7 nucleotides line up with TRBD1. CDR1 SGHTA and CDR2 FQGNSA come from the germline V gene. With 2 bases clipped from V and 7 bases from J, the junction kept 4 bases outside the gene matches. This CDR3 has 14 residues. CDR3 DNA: TGTGCCAGCAGCTTAAGACAGGGTAGTGAAAAACTGTTTTTT. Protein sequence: CASSLRQGSEKLFF.

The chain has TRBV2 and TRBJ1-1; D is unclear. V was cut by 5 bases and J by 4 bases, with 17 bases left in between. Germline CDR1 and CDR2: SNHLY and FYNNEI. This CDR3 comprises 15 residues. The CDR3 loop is CASSPLEGLFTEAFF. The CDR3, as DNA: TGTGCCAGCAGTCCACTAGAGGGCTTATTCACTGAAGCTTTCTTT.

The CDR3 sequence is CAWGVSSYEQYF. The CDR3 DNA sequence: TGTGCCTGGGGGGTTAGCTCCTACGAGCAGTACTTC. The rearrangement joins TRBV30 to TRBJ2-7; D not resolved. In germline, CDR1 is GTSNPN, CDR2 SVGIG (reference sequence). The CDR3 is 12 amino acids. V was trimmed by 5 bases and J by 0 bases, leaving 8 bases between them.

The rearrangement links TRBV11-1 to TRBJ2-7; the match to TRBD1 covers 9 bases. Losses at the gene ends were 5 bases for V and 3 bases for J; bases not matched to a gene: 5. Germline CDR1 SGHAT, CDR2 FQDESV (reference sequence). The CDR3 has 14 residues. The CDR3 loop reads CASSLETGGYEQYF. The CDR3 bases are TGTGCCAGCAGCCTAGAGACAGGGGGCTACGAGCAGTACTTC.

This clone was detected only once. CDR3 sequence reads: CASSLDRDTDTQYF. Written as DNA, the CDR3 is TGTGCCAGCAGCTTGGACAGGGACACAGATACGCAGTATTTT. The chain couples TRBV13 to TRBJ2-3, with 8 nucleotides matching TRBD1. The CDR3 runs to 14 residues. Germline CDR1 reads PRHDT; CDR2 reads FYEKMQ (reference sequence). V shed 3 bases and J 2 bases; nucleotides not matched to a gene: 1.

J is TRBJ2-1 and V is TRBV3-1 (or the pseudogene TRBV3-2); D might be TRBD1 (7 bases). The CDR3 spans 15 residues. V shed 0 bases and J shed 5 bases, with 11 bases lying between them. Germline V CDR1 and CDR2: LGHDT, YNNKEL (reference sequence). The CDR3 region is CASSQEGRGDNEQFF. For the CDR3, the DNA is TGTGCCAGCAGCCAAGAGGGCAGGGGGGACAATGAGCAGTTCTTC.